This is a list of T cell receptor beta chains from one sample in a study of blood T cell repertoires in COVID-19. Here immunoSEQ multiplex PCR was the method, and the copy in TCRdb shows in-frame clones only, minus some. Among about 65,000 clones, under 95% were seen once, and the ten largest hold about 1.3%. The sequenced sample consisted of peripheral blood. These receptors were obtained from a man in his 60s with acute or convalescent COVID-19. Both conserved end residues are part of each CDR3. A D gene is named only where the DNA matches it firmly. Rows may omit the clone size; those that give it use once, few, many or a size class.

J	size	V	D	CDR3	DNA
TRBJ1-4	.	TRBV5-8	TRBD1	CASSPRGQVNEKLFF	TGTGCCAGCAGCCCCCGGGGACAGGTTAATGAAAAACTGTTTTTT
TRBJ1-3	.	TRBV28	.	CASSPAGALSGNTIYF	TGTGCCAGCAGCCCAGCAGGGGCCCTCAGTGGAAACACCATATATTTT
TRBJ2-3	.	TRBV9	.	CASSVAGSTDTQYF	TGTGCCAGCAGCGTAGCAGGGAGCACAGATACGCAGTATTTT
TRBJ1-2	.	TRBV27	.	CASSGGVGYGYTF	TGTGCCAGCAGTGGGGGGGTAGGCTATGGCTACACCTTC
TRBJ1-1	.	TRBV7-2	TRBD1	CASSFTGGSGTEAFF	TGTGCCAGCAGCTTCACAGGGGGCTCGGGGACTGAAGCTTTCTTT
TRBJ2-3	.	TRBV10-1	.	CASSESRAYGTDTQYF	TGCGCCAGCAGTGAGTCGAGAGCGTACGGCACAGATACGCAGTATTTT
TRBJ2-3	.	TRBV23-1	.	CASSQSEAAAEKTDTQYF	TGCGCCAGCAGTCAATCGGAGGCCGCGGCAGAGAAAACAGATACGCAGTATTTT
TRBJ1-2	.	TRBV24-1	.	CATSDARTAYGYTF	TGTGCCACCAGTGACGCAAGGACAGCTTATGGCTACACCTTC
TRBJ2-7	.	TRBV11-2	TRBD2	CASSFRGGRYEQYF	TGTGCCAGCAGCTTCCGGGGGGGCCGCTACGAGCAGTACTTC
TRBJ2-1	.	TRBV4-2	TRBD2	CASGNLGLAGRNEQFF	TGTGCCAGCGGAAACTTGGGACTAGCGGGGCGCAATGAGCAGTTCTTC
TRBJ2-7	.	TRBV3-1/TRBV3-2	.	CASSPGGQYEQYF	TGTGCCAGCAGCCCCGGGGGGCAGTACGAGCAGTACTTC
TRBJ2-1	.	TRBV5-1	.	CASSLVGGRLGPGEQFF	TGCGCCAGCAGCTTGGTGGGAGGACGACTCGGGCCCGGTGAGCAGTTCTTC
TRBJ2-5	.	TRBV7-9	.	CASSNGLGQETQYF	TGTGCCAGCAGCAATGGCCTAGGACAAGAGACCCAGTACTTC
TRBJ2-2	.	TRBV27	TRBD1	CASRDRHNTGELFF	TGTGCCAGTAGGGACAGACATAACACCGGGGAGCTGTTTTTT
TRBJ1-2	.	TRBV13	.	CASSLDSRGSYGYTF	TGTGCCAGCAGCTTGGACAGTAGGGGCTCCTATGGCTACACCTTC
TRBJ1-3	.	TRBV5-4	.	CASSLGANSGNTIYF	TGTGCCAGCAGCTTAGGAGCCAACTCTGGAAACACCATATATTTT
TRBJ2-7	.	TRBV11-2	.	CASSLQRTSYEQYF	TGTGCCAGCAGCTTACAGCGGACCTCCTACGAGCAGTACTTC
TRBJ1-1	once	TRBV5-8	.	CASSQGQRSTEAFF	TGTGCCAGCAGCCAAGGACAGAGAAGCACTGAAGCTTTCTTT
TRBJ1-1	.	TRBV6-6	TRBD1	CASSGGQVNTEAFF	TGTGCCAGCAGTGGGGGACAGGTGAACACTGAAGCTTTCTTT
TRBJ1-6	.	TRBV27	.	CASSSGWPGQFNSPLHF	TGTGCCAGCAGTTCCGGATGGCCCGGACAGTTCAATTCACCCCTCCACTTT
TRBJ2-5	.	TRBV18	TRBD1	CASSPPGDTGAQYF	TGTGCCAGCTCACCCCCAGGAGACACAGGGGCCCAGTACTTC
TRBJ2-7	many	TRBV5-1	TRBD2	CASSQQAGPYEQYF	TGCGCCAGCAGCCAACAAGCGGGGCCCTACGAGCAGTACTTC